This TCR beta chain was sequenced for a study of blood T cell repertoires in COVID-19. For the study at large: COVID-19 samples collected from the United States, Italy and Spain covered acute and convalescent phases. PBMCs, B-cell-depleted T cells, or T cells were the source of the cDNA or gDNA that made up the material.

CDR1 is SGHVS and CDR2 is FQNEAQ in the germline V gene. Between the trimmed V and J ends, which lost 5 bases and 2 bases, there was a span of 4 bases. The CDR3 runs to 11 residues. In the source study's methods: Quantification of nucleated cells was approximated via reference gene primer amplification. The assay was immunoSEQ multiplex PCR, and TCRdb's table has in-frame clones only and misses some. Clonal size and the V and J genes are those of that table, whereas D and trimming came from the DNA. The data contain more than 100,000 clones, roughly 84% of them singletons. The chain recombines TRBV7-8 with TRBJ2-7, with D unclear. Specimen: peripheral blood. This TCR was recovered from an elderly woman with acute or convalescent COVID-19. In nucleotides, the CDR3 is TGTGCCAGCAGCCCCGCCTACGAGCAGTACTTC. This codes for CASSPAYEQYF.